Included here is one T cell receptor beta chain sequence, with context. The repertoire was sequenced with immunoSEQ multiplex PCR; TCRdb's copy has only in-frame clones and lacks some. This table holds some 2,000,000 clones, 90% to 95% found once. Germline values: CDR1 SQVTM, CDR2 ANQGSEA. The CDR3 runs to 14 residues. Trimming took 7 bases from V and 7 from J, leaving 19 bases between them. This specimen belongs to a study of shared clonotypes between healthy human individuals. The sample consisted of naive CD4+ T cells sorted from blood. Subset noted: CD45RA+ positively selected. The receptor comes from a man between 18 and 35 years old in good health. The rearrangement joins TRBV29-1 to TRBJ2-2; D is ambiguous. CDR3 protein: CSAGVVADVGELFF. CDR3 DNA sequence: TGCAGCGCCGGTGTGGTAGCTGATGTCGGGGAGCTGTTTTTT.